The clone carrying this T cell receptor beta chain was recorded at least ten times. The sample is drawn from a study of naive and memory T cell subsets. Germline lookup yields CDR1 LNHDA and CDR2 SQIVND (reference sequence). There are 16 residues in the CDR3. Trimming took off 3 bases at V and 4 bases at J, with 15 bases between the two ends. Treatment noted: skin biopsy from PPD injection site in Mantoux-positive individual. A UMI-containing oligonucleotide was joined by 3' ligation to the TCR cDNA template. The SP2 primer and nested alpha and beta constant region primers amplified ligated cDNA in four rounds. TCRdb independently ran MiXCR on the UMI-ligation and nested PCR reads; one entry per CDR3 protein. Of about 14,000 distinct CDR3 sequences in the sample, 4% to 6.5% were seen once.

The receptor comes from an adult in good health. The sample here was skin, taken from a tuberculin skin test site. The chain is built from TRBV19 and TRBJ2-2; D is perhaps TRBD1 (6 bases). CDR3 sequence reads: CASSIRGRTSTGELFF. DNA of the CDR3: TGTGCCAGTAGTATCAGGGGACGAACGAGCACCGGGGAGCTGTTTTTT.